This T cell receptor (beta chain) derives from a study of cytomegalovirus exposure and HLA in healthy donors. Study-level findings and limits: Researchers catalogued approximately 170 TCR beta chains as cytomegalovirus-associated. A classifier reportedly called cytomegalovirus status with high sensitivity and specificity. Among TCR sequences, most were rare, though some public TCRs appeared in many donors.

The protocol was immunoSEQ multiplex PCR, while the TCRdb copy is restricted to in-frame clones and leaves out a portion. In the table there are 250,000 or so clones, 90% of which are singletons. The CDR3 totals 15 residues. The germline V gene has CDR1 MDHEN and CDR2 SYDVKM. With V trimmed by 6 bases and J by 1 base, 7 bases remained unmatched. A note on this clone: Its antigen is undetermined.

This TCR came from a woman aged 18-29 years in good health and CMV-seronegative. Sequenced input: PBMCs. The chain recombines TRBV28 with TRBJ2-5; 8 bases agree with TRBD2. DNA of the CDR3: TGTGCCAGCAGCCCGGGGGGGACAATCCAAGAGACCCAGTACTTC. This translates into CASSPGGTIQETQYF.